The clone carrying this TCR beta chain was counted a single time. This entry is derived from a study of blood T cell repertoires in COVID-19. Trimming removed 7 bases at V and 6 bases at J, with 13 bases between. The CDR3 spans 13 residues. CDR1 MDHEN and CDR2 SYDVKM come from the germline V gene. The method was immunoSEQ multiplex PCR; TCRdb's version includes in-frame clones alone and lacks a portion of them. The sample includes about 400,000 clones, roughly 85% of them seen just once. This sequence was found in a woman aged 25 to 45 with active or convalescent COVID-19. Material: peripheral blood. The rearrangement links TRBV28 to TRBJ2-1; TRBD2 is a possible D gene (7 bases). The chain's CDR3 is CASTSGGANEQFF. The DNA for the CDR3 is TGTGCCAGCACGTCTGGGGGGGCCAATGAGCAGTTCTTC.